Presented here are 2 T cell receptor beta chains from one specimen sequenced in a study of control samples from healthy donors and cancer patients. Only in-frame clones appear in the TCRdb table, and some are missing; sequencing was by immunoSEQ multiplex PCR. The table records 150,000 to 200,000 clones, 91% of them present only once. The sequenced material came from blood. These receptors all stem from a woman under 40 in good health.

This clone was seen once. CDR3 loop: CASRDTYNYGYTF. CDR3 nucleotide sequence: TGTGCCAGCAGGGACACTTATAACTATGGCTACACCTTC. The chain recombines TRBV6-5 with TRBJ1-2; tentatively, D is TRBD1 (5 bases). V shed 6 bases and J shed 1 base, with 9 bases lying between them. This CDR3 contains 13 residues. From germline, CDR1 is MNHEY and CDR2 SVGAGI.

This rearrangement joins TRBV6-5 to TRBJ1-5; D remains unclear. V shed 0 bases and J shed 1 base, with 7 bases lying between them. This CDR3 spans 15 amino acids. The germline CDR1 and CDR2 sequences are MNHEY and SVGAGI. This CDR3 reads CASSYSGRSNQPQHF. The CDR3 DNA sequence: TGTGCCAGCAGTTACTCCGGACGGAGCAATCAGCCCCAGCATTTT.